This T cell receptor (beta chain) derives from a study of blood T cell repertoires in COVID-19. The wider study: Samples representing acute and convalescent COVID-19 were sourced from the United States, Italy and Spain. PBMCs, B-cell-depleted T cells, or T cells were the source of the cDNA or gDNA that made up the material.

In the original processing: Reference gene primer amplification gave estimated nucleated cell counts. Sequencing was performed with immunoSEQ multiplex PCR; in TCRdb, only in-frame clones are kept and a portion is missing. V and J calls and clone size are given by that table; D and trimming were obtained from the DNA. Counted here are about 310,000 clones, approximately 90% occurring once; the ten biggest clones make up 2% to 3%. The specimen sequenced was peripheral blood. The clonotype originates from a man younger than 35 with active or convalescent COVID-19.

In DNA form, the CDR3 reads TGTGCCAGCAGTTTGCGACAGACACGACCTGGAAATCAGCCCCAGCATTTT. It is translated as CASSLRQTRPGNQPQHF. The chain recombines TRBV28 with TRBJ1-5; weak D call: TRBD1 (5 bases). Germline V CDR1 and CDR2: MDHEN, SYDVKM. The CDR3 is 17 amino acids. V was cut by 3 bases and J by 4 bases, with 19 bases left in between.